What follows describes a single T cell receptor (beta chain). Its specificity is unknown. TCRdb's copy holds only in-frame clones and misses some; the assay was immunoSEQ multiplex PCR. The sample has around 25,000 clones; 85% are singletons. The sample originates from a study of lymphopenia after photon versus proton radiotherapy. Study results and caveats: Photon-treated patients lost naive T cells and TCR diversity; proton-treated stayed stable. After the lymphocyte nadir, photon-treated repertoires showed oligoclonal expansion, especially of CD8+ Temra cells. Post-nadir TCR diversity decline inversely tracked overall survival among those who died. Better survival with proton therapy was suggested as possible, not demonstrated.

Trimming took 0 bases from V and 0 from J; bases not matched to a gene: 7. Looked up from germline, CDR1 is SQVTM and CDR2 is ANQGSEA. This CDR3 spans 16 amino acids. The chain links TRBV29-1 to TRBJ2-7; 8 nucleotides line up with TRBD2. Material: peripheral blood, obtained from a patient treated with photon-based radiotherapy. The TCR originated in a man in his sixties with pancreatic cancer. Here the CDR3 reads CSVEDRSGGNSYEQYF. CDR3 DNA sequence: TGCAGCGTTGAAGATCGGAGCGGGGGAAACTCCTACGAGCAGTACTTC.